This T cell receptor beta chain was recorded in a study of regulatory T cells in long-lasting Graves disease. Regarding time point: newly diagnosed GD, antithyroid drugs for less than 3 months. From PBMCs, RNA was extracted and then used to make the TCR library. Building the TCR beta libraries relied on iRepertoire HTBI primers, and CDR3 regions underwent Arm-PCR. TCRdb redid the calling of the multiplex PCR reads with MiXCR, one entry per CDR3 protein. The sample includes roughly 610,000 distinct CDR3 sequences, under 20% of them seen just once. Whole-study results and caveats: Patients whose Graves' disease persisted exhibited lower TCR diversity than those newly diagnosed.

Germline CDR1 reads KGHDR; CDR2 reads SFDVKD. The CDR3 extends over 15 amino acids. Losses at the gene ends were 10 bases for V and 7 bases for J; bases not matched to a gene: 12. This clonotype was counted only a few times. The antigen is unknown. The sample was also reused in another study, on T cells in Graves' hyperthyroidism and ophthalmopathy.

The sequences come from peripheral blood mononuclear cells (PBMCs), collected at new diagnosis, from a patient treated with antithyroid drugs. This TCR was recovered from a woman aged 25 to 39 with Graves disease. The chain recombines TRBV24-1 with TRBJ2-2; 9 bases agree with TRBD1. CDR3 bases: TGTGCCACAGGGACCGGGACAGGGAAAGGCGGGGAGCTGTTTTTT. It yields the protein CATGTGTGKGGELFF.